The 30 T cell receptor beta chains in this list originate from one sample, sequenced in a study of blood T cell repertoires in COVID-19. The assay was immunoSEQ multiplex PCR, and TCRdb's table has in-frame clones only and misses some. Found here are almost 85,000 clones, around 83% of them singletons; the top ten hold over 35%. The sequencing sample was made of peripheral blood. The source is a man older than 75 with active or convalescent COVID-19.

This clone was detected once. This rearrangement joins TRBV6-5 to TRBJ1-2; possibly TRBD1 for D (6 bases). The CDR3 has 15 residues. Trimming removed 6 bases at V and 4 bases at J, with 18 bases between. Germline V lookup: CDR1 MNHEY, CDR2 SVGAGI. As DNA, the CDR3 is TGTGCCAGCAGGCAGGGGCGGAATCCGAGCTATGGCTACACCTTC. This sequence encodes CASRQGRNPSYGYTF.

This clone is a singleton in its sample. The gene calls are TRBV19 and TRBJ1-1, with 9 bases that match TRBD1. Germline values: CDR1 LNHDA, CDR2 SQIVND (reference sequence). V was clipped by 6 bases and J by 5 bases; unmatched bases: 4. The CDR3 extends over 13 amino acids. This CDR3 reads CASRDRGKTEAFF. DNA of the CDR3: TGTGCCAGTAGGGACAGGGGAAAAACTGAAGCTTTCTTT.

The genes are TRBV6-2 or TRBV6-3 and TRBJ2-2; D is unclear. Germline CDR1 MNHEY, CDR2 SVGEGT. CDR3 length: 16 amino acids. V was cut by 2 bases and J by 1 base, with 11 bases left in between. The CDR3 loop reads CASSYQLARNTGELFF. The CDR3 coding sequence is TGTGCCAGCAGTTACCAGTTAGCCCGGAACACCGGGGAGCTGTTTTTT.

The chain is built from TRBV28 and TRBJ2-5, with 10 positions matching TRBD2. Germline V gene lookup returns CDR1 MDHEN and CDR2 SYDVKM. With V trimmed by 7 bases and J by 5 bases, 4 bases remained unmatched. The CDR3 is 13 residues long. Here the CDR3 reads CASNPSGSETQYF. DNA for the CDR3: TGTGCCAGCAATCCTAGCGGGAGCGAGACCCAGTACTTC. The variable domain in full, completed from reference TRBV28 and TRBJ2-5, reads DVKVTQSSRYLVKRTGEKVFLECVQDMDHENMFWYRQDPGLGLRLIYFSYDVKMKEKGDIPEGYSVSREKKERFSLILESASTNQTSMYLCASNPSGSETQYFGPGTRLLVL.

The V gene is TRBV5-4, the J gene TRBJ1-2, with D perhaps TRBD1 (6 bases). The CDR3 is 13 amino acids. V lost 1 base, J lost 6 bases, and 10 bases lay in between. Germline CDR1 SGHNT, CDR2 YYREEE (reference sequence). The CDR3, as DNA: TGTGCCAGCAGCTTGTGGGGGCGGGATGGCTACACCTTC. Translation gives CASSLWGRDGYTF. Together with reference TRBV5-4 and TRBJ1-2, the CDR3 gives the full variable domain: ETGVTQSPTHLIKTRGQQVTLRCSSQSGHNTVSWYQQALGQGPQFIFQYYREEENGRGNFPPRFSGLQFPNYSSELNVNALELDDSALYLCASSLWGRDGYTFGSGTRLTVV.

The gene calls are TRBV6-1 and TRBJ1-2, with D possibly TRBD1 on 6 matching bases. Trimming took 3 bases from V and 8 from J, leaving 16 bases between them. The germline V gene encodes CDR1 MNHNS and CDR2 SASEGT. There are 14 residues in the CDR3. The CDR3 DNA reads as TGTGCCAGCAGTGAGCTGGGTGACAGGCGGGGCTACACCTTC. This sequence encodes CASSELGDRRGYTF.

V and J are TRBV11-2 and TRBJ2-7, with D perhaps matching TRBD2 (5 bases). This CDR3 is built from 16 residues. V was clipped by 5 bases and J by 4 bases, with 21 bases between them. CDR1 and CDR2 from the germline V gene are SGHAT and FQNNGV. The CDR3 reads CASSQIMSVRVYEQYF. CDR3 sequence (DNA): TGTGCCAGCAGCCAGATTATGTCAGTGAGGGTTTACGAGCAGTACTTC.

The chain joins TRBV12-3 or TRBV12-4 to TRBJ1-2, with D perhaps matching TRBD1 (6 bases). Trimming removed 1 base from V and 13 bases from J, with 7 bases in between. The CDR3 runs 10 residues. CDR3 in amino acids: CASSLGTVTF. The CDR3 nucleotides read TGTGCCAGCAGTTTAGGGACAGTCACCTTC.

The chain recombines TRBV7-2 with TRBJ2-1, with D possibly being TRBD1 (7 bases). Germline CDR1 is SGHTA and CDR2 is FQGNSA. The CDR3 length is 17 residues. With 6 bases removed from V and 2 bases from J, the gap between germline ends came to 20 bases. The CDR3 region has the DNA TGTGCCAGCAGTAGGAGGGCGACAGGGCGAACCTACAATGAGCAGTTCTTC. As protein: CASSRRATGRTYNEQFF.

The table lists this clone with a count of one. The CDR3 loop reads CASSYGSGPATEAFF. The CDR3 DNA follows: TGTGCCAGCAGTTACGGGTCTGGGCCAGCAACTGAAGCTTTCTTT. The genes are TRBV6-6 and TRBJ1-1; D is undetermined. The CDR3 runs 15 residues. The V end was cut by 2 bases, the J end by 5 bases, with 15 bases between. Germline V CDR1 and CDR2: MNHNY, SVGAGI (reference sequence).

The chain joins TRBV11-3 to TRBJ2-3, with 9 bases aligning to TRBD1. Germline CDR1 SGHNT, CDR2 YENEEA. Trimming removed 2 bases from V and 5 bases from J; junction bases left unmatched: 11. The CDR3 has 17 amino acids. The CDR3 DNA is TGTGCCAGCAGCTTATCATCCGGGACAGGGATGGGAGATACGCAGTATTTT. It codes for CASSLSSGTGMGDTQYF.

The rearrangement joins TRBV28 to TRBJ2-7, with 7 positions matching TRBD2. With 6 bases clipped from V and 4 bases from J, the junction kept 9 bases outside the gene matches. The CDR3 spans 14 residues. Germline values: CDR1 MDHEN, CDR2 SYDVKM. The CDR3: CASSLTSVGYEQYF. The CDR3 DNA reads TGTGCCAGCAGCTTAACTAGCGTTGGTTACGAGCAGTACTTC.

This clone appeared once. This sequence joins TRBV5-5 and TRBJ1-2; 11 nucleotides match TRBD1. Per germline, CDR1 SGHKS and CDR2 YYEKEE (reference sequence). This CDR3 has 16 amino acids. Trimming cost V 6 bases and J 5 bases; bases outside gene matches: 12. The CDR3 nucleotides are TGTGCCAGCACCCTTTCCCCGGGACAGGGGGGGTATGGCTACACCTTC. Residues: CASTLSPGQGGYGYTF.

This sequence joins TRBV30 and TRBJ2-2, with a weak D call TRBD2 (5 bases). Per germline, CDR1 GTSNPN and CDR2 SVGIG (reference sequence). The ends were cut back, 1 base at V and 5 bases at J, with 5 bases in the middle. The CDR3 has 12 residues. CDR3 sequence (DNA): TGTGCCTGGAGTGGAGGGACCGGGGAGCTGTTTTTT. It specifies CAWSGGTGELFF.

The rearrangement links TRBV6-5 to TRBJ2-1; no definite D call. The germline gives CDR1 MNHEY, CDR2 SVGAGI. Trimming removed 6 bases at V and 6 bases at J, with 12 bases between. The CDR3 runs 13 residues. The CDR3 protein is CASSQSLSNEQFF. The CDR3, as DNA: TGTGCCAGCAGCCAATCCCTCAGCAATGAGCAGTTCTTC.

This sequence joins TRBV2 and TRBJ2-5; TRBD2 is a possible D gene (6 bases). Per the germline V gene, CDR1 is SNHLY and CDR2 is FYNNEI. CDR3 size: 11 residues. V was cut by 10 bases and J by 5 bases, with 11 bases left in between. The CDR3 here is CATSDYETQYF. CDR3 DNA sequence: TGTGCCACCTCGGACTATGAGACCCAGTACTTC. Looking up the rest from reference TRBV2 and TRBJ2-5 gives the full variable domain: EPEVTQTPSHQVTQMGQEVILRCVPISNHLYFYWYRQILGQKVEFLVSFYNNEISEKSEIFDDQFSVERPDGSNFTLKIRSTKLEDSAMYFCATSDYETQYFGPGTRLLVL.

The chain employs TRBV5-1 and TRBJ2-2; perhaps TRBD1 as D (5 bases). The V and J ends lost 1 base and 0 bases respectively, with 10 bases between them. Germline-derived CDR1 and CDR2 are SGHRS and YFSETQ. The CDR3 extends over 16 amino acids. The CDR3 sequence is CASSLRTNANTGELFF. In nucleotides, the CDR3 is TGCGCCAGCAGCTTGCGGACAAACGCGAACACCGGGGAGCTGTTTTTT.

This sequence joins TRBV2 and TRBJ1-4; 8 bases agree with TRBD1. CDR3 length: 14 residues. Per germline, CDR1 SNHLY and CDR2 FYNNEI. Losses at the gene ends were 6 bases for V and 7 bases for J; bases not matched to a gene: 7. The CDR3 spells CASSEDRAGEKLFF. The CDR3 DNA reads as TGTGCCAGCAGCGAGGACAGGGCGGGTGAAAAACTGTTTTTT.

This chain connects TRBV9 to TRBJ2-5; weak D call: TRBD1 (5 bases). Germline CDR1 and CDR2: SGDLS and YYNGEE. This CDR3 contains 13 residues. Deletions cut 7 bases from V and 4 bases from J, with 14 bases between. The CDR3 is CASQGPFGETQYF. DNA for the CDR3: TGTGCCAGCCAGGGCCCTTTTGGAGAGACCCAGTACTTC.

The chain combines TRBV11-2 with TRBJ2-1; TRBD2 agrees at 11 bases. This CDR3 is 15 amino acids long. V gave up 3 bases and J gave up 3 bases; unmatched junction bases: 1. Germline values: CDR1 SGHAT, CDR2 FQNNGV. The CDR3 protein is CASSFTSGGYNEQFF. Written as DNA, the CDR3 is TGTGCCAGCAGCTTTACTAGCGGGGGCTACAATGAGCAGTTCTTC.

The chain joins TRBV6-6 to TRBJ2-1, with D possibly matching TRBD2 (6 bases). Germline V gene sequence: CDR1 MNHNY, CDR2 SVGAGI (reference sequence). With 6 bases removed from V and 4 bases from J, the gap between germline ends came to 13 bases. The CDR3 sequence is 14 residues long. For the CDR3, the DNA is TGTGCCAGCAGACCGGGACTTCCGTACAATGAGCAGTTCTTC. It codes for CASRPGLPYNEQFF.

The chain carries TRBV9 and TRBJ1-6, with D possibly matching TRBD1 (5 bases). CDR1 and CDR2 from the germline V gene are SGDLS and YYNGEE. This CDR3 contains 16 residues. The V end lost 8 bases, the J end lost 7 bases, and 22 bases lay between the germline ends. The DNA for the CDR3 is TGTGCCAGAGATGGCGGGGCACGGCAGGGAAATTCACCCCTCCACTTT. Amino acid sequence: CARDGGARQGNSPLHF.

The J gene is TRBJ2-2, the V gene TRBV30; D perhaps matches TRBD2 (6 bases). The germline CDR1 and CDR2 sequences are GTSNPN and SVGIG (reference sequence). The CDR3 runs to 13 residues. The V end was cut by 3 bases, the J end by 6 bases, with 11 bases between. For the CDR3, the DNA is TGTGCCTGGAGATTTGGCGGGGCCGGGGAGCTGTTTTTT. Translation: CAWRFGGAGELFF.

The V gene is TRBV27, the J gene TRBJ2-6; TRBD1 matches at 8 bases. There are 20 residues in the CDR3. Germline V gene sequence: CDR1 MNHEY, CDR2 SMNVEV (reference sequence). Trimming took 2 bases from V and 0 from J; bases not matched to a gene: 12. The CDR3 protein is CASSLIGRGQVFSGANVLTF. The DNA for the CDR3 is TGTGCCAGCAGTTTAATAGGTAGGGGACAGGTTTTCTCTGGGGCCAACGTCCTGACTTTC.

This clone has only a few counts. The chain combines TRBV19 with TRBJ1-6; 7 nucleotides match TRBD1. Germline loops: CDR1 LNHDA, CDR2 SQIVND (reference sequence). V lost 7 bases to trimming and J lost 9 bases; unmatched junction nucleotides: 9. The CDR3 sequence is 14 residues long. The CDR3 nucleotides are TGTGCCAGTACCCCGACAGGGTACGGTTCACCCCTCCACTTT. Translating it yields CASTPTGYGSPLHF.

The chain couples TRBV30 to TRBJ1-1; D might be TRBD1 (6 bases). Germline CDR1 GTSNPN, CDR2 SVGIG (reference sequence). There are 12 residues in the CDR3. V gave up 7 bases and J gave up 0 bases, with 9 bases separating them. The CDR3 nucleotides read TGTGCCTTCAACAGGGTGAACACTGAAGCTTTCTTT. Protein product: CAFNRVNTEAFF.

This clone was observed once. The CDR3: CASSRQLSLVNYGYTF. CDR3 bases: TGCGCCAGCAGCCGACAGCTTAGCTTAGTTAACTATGGCTACACCTTC. This rearrangement joins TRBV4-1 to TRBJ1-2; TRBD1 might be the D (5 bases). Per germline, CDR1 MGHRA and CDR2 YSYEKL. Trimming stripped 4 bases from V and 1 base from J, with 16 bases between. This CDR3 is built from 16 residues.

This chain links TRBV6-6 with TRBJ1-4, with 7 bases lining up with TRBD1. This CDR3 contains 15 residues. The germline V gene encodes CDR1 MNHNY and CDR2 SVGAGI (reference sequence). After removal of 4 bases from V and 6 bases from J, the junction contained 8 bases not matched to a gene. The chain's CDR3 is CASSSPGQRDEKLFF. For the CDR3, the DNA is TGTGCCAGCAGTTCTCCGGGACAGAGAGATGAAAAACTGTTTTTT.

The CDR3 DNA is TGTGCCAGCAGCTTAGTTCAGGGTGACACAGATACGCAGTATTTT. It specifies CASSLVQGDTDTQYF. V usage is TRBV7-6 and J usage is TRBJ2-3, with a tentative D call TRBD1 (5 bases). CDR1 and CDR2 from the germline V gene are SGHVS and FNYEAQ. The CDR3 consists of 15 residues. With 1 base removed from V and 2 bases from J, the gap between germline ends came to 10 bases.

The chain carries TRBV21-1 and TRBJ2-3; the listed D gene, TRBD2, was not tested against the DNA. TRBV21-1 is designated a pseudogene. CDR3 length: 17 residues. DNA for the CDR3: TGTGCCAGCAGCAAGGAGACTAGCGGGGGGGCCACAGATACGCAGTATTTT. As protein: CASSKETSGGATDTQYF.